Listed here is a single T cell receptor beta chain. The Seattle patients, enrolled during active infection, were followed longitudinally. Authors' analysis steps: It was from reference gene primer amplification that nucleated cell counts were estimated. Data came from immunoSEQ multiplex PCR; TCRdb stores just in-frame clones and leaves some out. Clonal size and the V and J genes are those of that table, whereas D and trimming came from the DNA. The sample holds 200,000 to 250,000 clones, roughly 86% seen once. CDR3 length: 14 amino acids. Germline CDR1 SNHLY, CDR2 FYNNEI. J lost 6 bases, V lost 6 bases, and 4 bases had no gene match. This entry is derived from a study of blood T cell repertoires in COVID-19. At the level of the study: PBMCs, B-cell-depleted T cells, or T cells provided the cDNA or gDNA that made up the material.

This chain joins TRBV2 and TRBJ1-6, with 8 bases that match TRBD1. The sequence came from a woman aged 50 to 65 with COVID-19, enrolled during active disease. Sequenced: peripheral blood. The CDR3 DNA follows: TGTGCCAGCAGCGCCACAGGGGGTAATTCACCCCTCCACTTT. Protein product: CASSATGGNSPLHF.